The next 21 T cell receptor beta chains were all read from a single sample in a study of long-term antiretroviral therapy in people with HIV. Run at survey level, the immunoSEQ assay was version v3.0. The table came from immunoSEQ multiplex PCR; TCRdb's copy has only in-frame clones and leaves some out. The sample carries some 20,000 clones, approximately 90% recorded once. This specimen consisted of unsorted PBMCs, obtained 2.1 years after starting antiretroviral therapy. These receptors all come from a man between 18 and 29 years old with HIV.

CDR3 amino acids: CASSLGLASSYEQYF. The DNA for the CDR3 is TGTGCCAGCAGTTTAGGGCTAGCGAGCTCCTACGAGCAGTACTTC. The V and J genes are TRBV27 and TRBJ2-7; D might be TRBD2 (6 bases). The V end lost 2 bases, the J end lost 0 bases, and 11 bases lay between the germline ends. The CDR3 sequence is 15 residues long. The germline CDR1 and CDR2 sequences are MNHEY and SMNVEV (reference sequence).

This clone was seen more than once but under ten times. The rearrangement links TRBV20-1 to TRBJ2-7; D ambiguous. The CDR3 covers 11 residues. The germline V and J ends were trimmed by 4 bases and 9 bases, with 13 bases remaining between them. CDR1 and CDR2 from the germline V gene are DFQATT and SNEGSKA (reference sequence). The CDR3 loop reads CSAIWGKRQYF. The CDR3 region has the DNA TGCAGTGCTATTTGGGGAAAGAGGCAGTACTTC.

This chain links TRBV5-1 with TRBJ2-2, with TRBD1 matching over 8 bases. The V gene end was trimmed by 0 bases and the J gene end by 3 bases; junction bases not matched to a gene: 10. CDR3 length: 18 amino acids. The germline CDR1 and CDR2 sequences are SGHRS and YFSETQ. The CDR3 loop reads CASSLDTRTGLDTGELFF. The CDR3 nucleotides are TGCGCCAGCAGCTTGGATACTAGGACAGGGCTTGACACCGGGGAGCTGTTTTTT.

The chain employs TRBV20-1 and TRBJ1-1; D remains unclear. This CDR3 spans 11 amino acids. Per germline, CDR1 DFQATT and CDR2 SNEGSKA (reference sequence). Trimming removed 6 bases from V and 1 base from J, with 6 bases in between. The CDR3 DNA follows: TGCAGTGCCCTATCGAACACTGAAGCTTTCTTT. Protein: CSALSNTEAFF.

This clone was seen just once. The J gene is TRBJ1-1, the V gene TRBV6-5; a weak D match, TRBD1 (5 bases). The V gene's germline CDR1 is MNHEY and CDR2 SVGAGI. Trimming cost V 1 base and J 1 base, with 10 bases left between them. This CDR3 spans 15 amino acids. CDR3 sequence reads: CASSYLGTKNTEAFF. The CDR3, as DNA: TGTGCCAGCAGTTACTTAGGGACTAAGAACACTGAAGCTTTCTTT.

The chain uses TRBV2 and TRBJ2-2; D might be TRBD2 (5 bases). CDR1 is SNHLY, CDR2 FYNNEI, per germline. The CDR3 runs to 15 residues. Trimming left V 6 bases short and J 4 bases short, with 15 bases between. Here the CDR3 DNA reads TGTGCCAGCAGGTCCGGCGGGTTGGGCACCGGGGAGCTGTTTTTT. Amino acid sequence: CASRSGGLGTGELFF. The full variable domain, its missing parts supplied by reference TRBV2 and TRBJ2-2, is EPEVTQTPSHQVTQMGQEVILRCVPISNHLYFYWYRQILGQKVEFLVSFYNNEISEKSEIFDDQFSVERPDGSNFTLKIRSTKLEDSAMYFCASRSGGLGTGELFFGEGSRLTVL.

The chain uses TRBV9 and TRBJ2-7; D not resolved. V lost 0 bases to trimming and J lost 5 bases, with 6 bases between them. The germline CDR1 and CDR2 sequences are SGDLS and YYNGEE. The CDR3 is 12 amino acids. The chain's CDR3 is CASSVDGHEQYF. CDR3 nucleotide sequence: TGTGCCAGCAGCGTAGACGGACACGAGCAGTACTTC.

This clone was detected once. The chain carries TRBV6-5 and TRBJ1-5; D uncertain. Germline CDR1 is MNHEY and CDR2 is SVGAGI. With 6 bases removed from V and 0 bases from J, the gap between germline ends came to 9 bases. The length of the CDR3 is 14 residues. The chain's CDR3 is CASSPEYSNQPQHF. In DNA, the CDR3 is TGTGCCAGCAGCCCGGAGTATAGCAATCAGCCCCAGCATTTT.

The rearrangement uses TRBV9 and TRBJ2-3; 8 nucleotides align to TRBD2. This CDR3 comprises 13 residues. Germline V gene lookup returns CDR1 SGDLS and CDR2 YYNGEE. V lost 3 bases and J lost 9; bases outside the gene matches: 6. DNA for the CDR3: TGTGCCAGCAGCGCCCAGCGGGGGATAACGCAGTATTTT. Protein product: CASSAQRGITQYF. The variable domain in full, completed from reference TRBV9 and TRBJ2-3, reads DSGVTQTPKHLITATGQRVTLRCSPRSGDLSVYWYQQSLDQGLQFLIQYYNGEERAKGNILERFSAQQFPDLHSELNLSSLELGDSALYFCASSAQRGITQYFGPGTRLTVL.

V is TRBV14 and J is TRBJ1-2; 9 bases are a match to TRBD1. The CDR3 contains 15 residues. CDR1 and CDR2 from the germline V gene are SGHDN and FVKESK. The junction had 6 bases not matched to a gene; V was cut back by 3 bases and J by 4 bases. CDR3 nucleotide sequence: TGTGCCAGCAGCCAGGGAGGACAGGGGACCTATGGCTACACCTTC. Its translation is CASSQGGQGTYGYTF. The full variable domain, rest sourced from reference TRBV14 and TRBJ1-2, is EAGVTQFPSHSVIEKGQTVTLRCDPISGHDNLYWYRRVMGKEIKFLLHFVKESKQDESGMPNNRFLAERTGGTYSTLKVQPAELEDSGVYFCASSQGGQGTYGYTFGSGTRLTVV.

The CDR3 DNA sequence: TGTGCCAGCAGTGAAGCGGACACGGAGGGTAACACCATATATTTT. Translated, it gives CASSEADTEGNTIYF. The gene calls are TRBV6-1 and TRBJ1-3; maybe TRBD1 (5 bases). V shed 0 bases and J shed 7 bases, with 13 bases lying between them. CDR3 length equals 15 residues. Germline assignment: CDR1 MNHNS and CDR2 SASEGT.

This chain joins TRBV12-5 and TRBJ2-1, with 7 nucleotides matching TRBD1. Germline CDR1 and CDR2: LGHNT and FRNRAP. J was trimmed by 0 bases and V by 4 bases; bases with no gene match: 0. The CDR3 spans 14 residues. This CDR3 is CASGWDSSYNEQFF. The CDR3 bases are TGTGCTAGTGGTTGGGACAGCTCCTACAATGAGCAGTTCTTC.

The chain has TRBV7-2 and TRBJ1-5; D is undetermined. The V end was cut by 4 bases, the J end by 6 bases, with 22 bases between. The germline gives CDR1 SGHTA, CDR2 FQGNSA. The CDR3 is 17 residues long. The CDR3, as DNA: TGTGCCAGCAGCTCGGGTGGAGGACCCCTTAGGCGTCAGCCCCAGCATTTT. Translated: CASSSGGGPLRRQPQHF.

The J gene is TRBJ1-5, the V gene TRBV6-5, with D unresolved. V lost 6 bases to trimming and J lost 0 bases, with 12 bases between them. Germline lookup yields CDR1 MNHEY and CDR2 SVGAGI. The CDR3 contains 15 residues. The CDR3 bases are TGTGCCAGCAGGCGAACCGGGGATAGCAATCAGCCCCAGCATTTT. Its protein product is CASRRTGDSNQPQHF.

Here the CDR3 reads CASSQPGLAGGPGTGELFF. The CDR3, as DNA: TGTGCCAGCAGTCAACCGGGACTAGCGGGAGGTCCGGGTACCGGGGAGCTGTTTTTT. This chain connects TRBV7-3 to TRBJ2-2, with 15 bases aligning to TRBD2. Germline assignment: CDR1 SGHTA and CDR2 FQGTGA. V gave up 6 bases and J gave up 5 bases; unmatched junction bases: 13. This CDR3 has 19 amino acids. The variable domain in full, with the rest retrieved from reference TRBV7-3 and TRBJ2-2, is GAGVSQTPSNKVTEKGKYVELRCDPISGHTALYWYRQSLGQGPEFLIYFQGTGAADDSGLPNDRFFAVRPEGSVSTLKIQRTERGDSAVYLCASSQPGLAGGPGTGELFFGEGSRLTVL.

The CDR3, as DNA: TGTGCCAGCAGCTTCGGGACAGATAACACTGAAGCTTTCTTT. It codes for CASSFGTDNTEAFF. The chain recombines TRBV9 with TRBJ1-1; TRBD1 matches 7 bases. Germline trimming cut 4 bases from V and 2 bases from J; bases unmatched to any gene: 5. CDR3 length equals 14 residues. Germline V gene data show CDR1 as SGDLS and CDR2 as YYNGEE.

This chain joins TRBV19 and TRBJ1-5; 7 positions match TRBD1. The length of the CDR3 is 15 residues. Germline V CDR1 and CDR2: LNHDA, SQIVND (reference sequence). Trimming at V came to 4 bases and at J to 1 base, leaving 4 bases not matched to a gene. CDR3 residues: CASSRQGPSNQPQHF. In nucleotides, the CDR3 is TGTGCCAGTAGTAGACAGGGTCCGAGCAATCAGCCCCAGCATTTT.

The V and J genes are TRBV6-6 and TRBJ1-5, with D perhaps matching TRBD1 (5 bases). There are 14 residues in the CDR3. Germline V lookup: CDR1 MNHNY, CDR2 SVGAGI (reference sequence). V lost 6 bases to trimming and J lost 7 bases, with 16 bases between them. CDR3 sequence reads: CASSRAGVGQPQHF. The CDR3 DNA reads TGTGCCAGCAGCCGGGCGGGGGTGGGACAGCCCCAGCATTTT.

CDR3 sequence reads: CASSSGANTEAFF. CDR3 coding DNA: TGTGCCAGCAGCTCAGGGGCGAACACTGAAGCTTTCTTT. J is TRBJ1-1 and V is TRBV7-3; possible D gene TRBD1, 6 bases. V was trimmed by 4 bases and J by 1 base, leaving 7 bases between them. Germline CDR1 and CDR2: SGHTA and FQGTGA. This CDR3 has 13 amino acids.

This chain joins TRBV4-1 and TRBJ1-2, with 9 bases identical to TRBD1. Germline assignment: CDR1 MGHRA and CDR2 YSYEKL. V lost 0 bases and J lost 7; bases outside the gene matches: 3. This CDR3 is built from 14 residues. The DNA of the CDR3 is TGCGCCAGCAGCCAAGAAGACAGGGGGACTGGCTACACCTTC. It specifies CASSQEDRGTGYTF.

The gene calls are TRBV19 and TRBJ2-6, with a weak D call TRBD1 (5 bases). The V end was cut by 4 bases, the J end by 2 bases, with 9 bases between. The CDR3 has 15 amino acids. Germline lookup yields CDR1 LNHDA and CDR2 SQIVND (reference sequence). In DNA, the CDR3 is TGTGCCAGTAGTACTACAGGAGCTGGGGCCAACGTCCTGACTTTC. This encodes CASSTTGAGANVLTF.